One sample yielded the 11 T cell receptor beta chains listed below, sequenced in a study of CD4 and CD8 cells across lung adenocarcinoma regions. TCRdb ran MiXCR on the PCR reads and lists one entry per CDR3 protein. This table holds 6,500 to 7,500 distinct CDR3 sequences, approximately 49% found once. The sample comprised CD8+ T cells from the center of a lung tumor. The receptors originated from a female donor with lung adenocarcinoma. The CD4 and CD8 labels of this study may be unreliable.

Concerning this clonotype itself: Mismatch with germline at one junction end may stem from a read error. The chain couples TRBV7-9 to TRBJ2-1; D call uncertain. CDR3 length: 12 amino acids. Germline V gene lookup returns CDR1 SEHNR and CDR2 FQNEAQ (reference sequence). The CDR3 nucleotides are TGTGTCAGCAGCTCCGACTTCTACGAGCAGTTCTTC. The encoded protein is CVSSSDFYEQFF.

This chain connects TRBV12-3 or TRBV12-4 to TRBJ2-5; D may be TRBD2 (5 bases). Trimming left V 6 bases short and J 9 bases short, with 26 bases between. This CDR3 spans 16 amino acids. For the CDR3, the DNA is TGTGCCAGCAGACACGGGATGTGGGCTGGAGCAGACGCCCAGTACTTC. Translated, it gives CASRHGMWAGADAQYF.

This clonotype has more than one count but fewer than ten. The rearrangement joins TRBV12-3 or TRBV12-4 to TRBJ2-1; 8 bases are shared with TRBD2. V dropped 5 bases and J dropped 5; count of bases not matched to a gene: 11. CDR3 length equals 16 residues. The CDR3, as DNA: TGTGCCAGCAGTAGATCTGAACGGGAGGGTAACAATGAGCAGTTCTTC. It encodes CASSRSEREGNNEQFF.

This clonotype was seen only a few times. The V and J genes are TRBV7-2 and TRBJ1-3; D gene unclear. Germline V CDR1 and CDR2: SGHTA, FQGNSA. The V end was cut by 3 bases, the J end by 4 bases, with 7 bases between. CDR3 length: 13 amino acids. CDR3 region: CASSLLGGNTIYF. The CDR3 coding sequence is TGTGCCAGCAGCTTGCTAGGGGGAAACACCATATATTTT.

The V gene is TRBV6-1, the J gene TRBJ2-4, with D perhaps matching TRBD1 or TRBD2 (5 bases each). CDR3 length equals 15 residues. V dropped 9 bases and J dropped 13 bases, with 28 bases sitting between them. The V gene's germline CDR1 is MNHNS and CDR2 SASEGT. CDR3 protein: CARGEGAGSTDTQYF. CDR3 in DNA: TGTGCCAGGGGGGAAGGGGCGGGTAGCACAGATACGCAGTACTTC.

This clonotype occurred a few times. This chain links TRBV6-1 with TRBJ2-1; 7 nucleotides match TRBD2. V was clipped by 8 bases and J by 10 bases; unmatched bases: 8. CDR1 and CDR2 (germline): MNHNS, SASEGT. The CDR3 sequence is 12 residues long. CDR3 in DNA: TGTGCCAGCGGCGGGAGCTCCTACGAGCAGTTCTTC. Translation: CASGGSSYEQFF.

Worth noting for this clonotype: Compared with germline, one end of the junction differs, possibly owing to a read error. The rearrangement uses TRBV6-1 and TRBJ2-1; 7 nucleotides match TRBD2. CDR3 length: 16 residues. CDR1 is MNHNS, CDR2 SASEGT, per germline. DNA for the CDR3: TGTGCCAGCAGGTCAGGGACTACACAGAGCTACGGTGAGCAGTTTTTT. This gives the protein CASRSGTTQSYGEQFF.

This clonotype is medium-sized. V usage is TRBV27 and J usage is TRBJ2-1, with TRBD2 matching 9 bases. The J call may be mistaken, given a closer DNA end match to TRBJ2-7. Per the germline V gene, CDR1 is MNHEY and CDR2 is SMNVEV (reference sequence). This CDR3 comprises 22 residues. This CDR3 is CASSLQFRLGASGASSYNEQYF. The CDR3, as DNA: TGTGCCAGCAGTCTCCAGTTTAGACTGGGGGCTAGCGGGGCGAGCTCCTACAATGAGCAGTACTTC.

With regard to this clonotype: Germline and junction disagree at one end, which may indicate a read error. This chain uses TRBV5-4 with TRBJ2-2, with 9 bases aligning to TRBD1. The CDR3 covers 16 residues. CDR1 and CDR2 from the germline V gene are SGHNT and YYREEE (reference sequence). CDR3 coding DNA: TGTGCCAGCCAAACTTGGACAGGGGATAACACCGGGGAGCTGTATTTT. Its protein is CASQTWTGDNTGELYF.

By share of the sample, this clonotype is large. This chain uses TRBV7-2 with TRBJ2-3; D unclear. Per the germline V gene, CDR1 is SGHTA and CDR2 is FQGNSA. This CDR3 has 14 amino acids. V shed 7 bases and J shed 0 bases, with 11 bases lying between them. The CDR3 DNA reads TGTGCCAGCACCTTCGTAGGTAGCACAGATACGCAGTATTTT. Translating it yields CASTFVGSTDTQYF.

The rearrangement joins TRBV7-2 to TRBJ2-3, with 7 bases lining up with TRBD1. The V gene's germline CDR1 is SGHTA and CDR2 FQGNSA. CDR3 length equals 13 residues. The V and J ends lost 7 bases and 12 bases, in that order; junction bases with no gene match: 13. DNA of the CDR3: TGTGCCAGCACCCGAGGGGGCCCAGAGACCCAGTATTTT. Translated: CASTRGGPETQYF.